The clone carrying this T cell receptor beta chain has a handful of counts. This sample is part of a study of human T cells and chemical hapten exposure. Time point in this sample: healthy volunteer bleed at 2 weeks. It was from unfractionated whole blood that total RNA was extracted. There are 15 residues in the CDR3. Deletions cut 0 bases from V and 4 bases from J, with 15 bases between. CDR1 and CDR2 (germline): SQVTM, ANQGSEA. Under the authors' procedure: There were a median of approximately 100,000 TCRs per sample, with a range from 23,224 to 690,600. MiXCR, run by TCRdb on the RACE reads, gives a single entry per CDR3 protein. The V and J calls shown here were made by TCRdb, not taken from the authors' results. The sample comprises about 130,000 distinct CDR3 sequences, approximately 9.1% of which are singletons, and 1.5% to 2% rests with the top ten.

The receptor comes from a male donor in good health. Some clones in this sample may be carry-over from other donors' samples. The specimen was whole blood. The chain has TRBV29-1 and TRBJ1-2; D might be TRBD1 (6 bases). The CDR3 reads CSVEDPAGEGYGYTF. CDR3 nucleotide sequence: TGCAGCGTTGAAGATCCCGCAGGGGAGGGCTATGGCTACACCTTC.